This TCR beta chain was found in a study of blood T cells in healthy people across ages. This CDR3 has 12 residues. The germline V and J ends were trimmed by 7 bases and 5 bases, with 6 bases remaining between them. Ten or more counts support this clonotype. The authors ran a second PCR of about 6 to 11 cycles using a sample-barcoded 5' primer and a J-beta primer mix. TCRdb used MiXCR to reprocess the 5' RACE reads, holding one entry per CDR3 protein. The sample records approximately 800,000 distinct CDR3 sequences, more than 45% being singletons. The V gene is TRBV12-3 or TRBV12-4, the J gene TRBJ2-6; D is unresolved. Sequencing was carried out using blood. This clonotype was sampled from a man aged 25-40 years in good health. The CDR3 spells CASTIRANVLTF. The DNA of the CDR3 is TGTGCCAGCACCATTCGGGCCAACGTCCTGACTTTC.